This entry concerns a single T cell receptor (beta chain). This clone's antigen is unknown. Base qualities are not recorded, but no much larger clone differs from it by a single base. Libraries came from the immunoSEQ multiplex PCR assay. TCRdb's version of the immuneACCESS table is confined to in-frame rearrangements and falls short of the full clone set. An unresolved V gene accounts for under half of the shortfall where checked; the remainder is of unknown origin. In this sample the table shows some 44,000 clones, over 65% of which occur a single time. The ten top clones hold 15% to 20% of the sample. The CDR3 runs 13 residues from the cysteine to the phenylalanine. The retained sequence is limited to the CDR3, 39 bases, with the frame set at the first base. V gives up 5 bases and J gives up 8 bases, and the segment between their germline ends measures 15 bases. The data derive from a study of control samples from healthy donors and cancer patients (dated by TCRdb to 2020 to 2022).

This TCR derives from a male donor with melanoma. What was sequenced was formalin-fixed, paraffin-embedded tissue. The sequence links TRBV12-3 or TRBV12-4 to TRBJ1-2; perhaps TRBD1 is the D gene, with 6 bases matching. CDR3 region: CASSLQGLEGYTF. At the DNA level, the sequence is TGTGCCAGCAGTCTTCAGGGGCTGGAGGGCTACACCTTC.